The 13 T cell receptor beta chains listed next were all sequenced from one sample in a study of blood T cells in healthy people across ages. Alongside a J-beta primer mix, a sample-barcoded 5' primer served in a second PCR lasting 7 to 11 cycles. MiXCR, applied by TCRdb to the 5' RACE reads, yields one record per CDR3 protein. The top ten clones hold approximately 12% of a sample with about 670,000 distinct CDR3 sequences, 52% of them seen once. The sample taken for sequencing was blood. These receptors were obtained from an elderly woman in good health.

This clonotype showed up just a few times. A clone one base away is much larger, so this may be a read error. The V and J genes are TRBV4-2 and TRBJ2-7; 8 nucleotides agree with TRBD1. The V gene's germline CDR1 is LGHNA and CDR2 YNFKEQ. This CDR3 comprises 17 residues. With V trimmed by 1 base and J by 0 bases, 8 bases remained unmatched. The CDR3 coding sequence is TGTGCCAGCAGCCAAGTAAGGGCTGGACAGGGCTCCTACGAGCAGTACTTC. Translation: CASSQVRAGQGSYEQYF.

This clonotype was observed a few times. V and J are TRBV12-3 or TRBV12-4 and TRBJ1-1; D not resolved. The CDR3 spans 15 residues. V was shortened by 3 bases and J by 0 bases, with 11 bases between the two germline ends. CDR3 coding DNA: TGTGCCAGCAGTTTTAGGCGGGAATTGAACACTGAAGCTTTCTTT. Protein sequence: CASSFRRELNTEAFF.

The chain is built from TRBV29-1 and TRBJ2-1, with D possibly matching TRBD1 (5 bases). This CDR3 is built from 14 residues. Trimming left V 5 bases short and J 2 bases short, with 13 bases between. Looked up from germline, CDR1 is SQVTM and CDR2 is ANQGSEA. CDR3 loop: CSVSRVLTYNEQFF. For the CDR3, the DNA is TGCAGCGTTTCCAGGGTCCTCACCTACAATGAGCAGTTCTTC.

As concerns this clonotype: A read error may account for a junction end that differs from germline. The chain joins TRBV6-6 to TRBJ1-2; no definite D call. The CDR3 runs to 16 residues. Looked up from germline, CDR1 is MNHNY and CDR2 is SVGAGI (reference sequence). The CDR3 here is CASSFSSAVANHGYTF. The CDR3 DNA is TGTGCCAGCAGTTTCTCGTCGGCGGTAGCTAACCATGGCTACACCTTC.

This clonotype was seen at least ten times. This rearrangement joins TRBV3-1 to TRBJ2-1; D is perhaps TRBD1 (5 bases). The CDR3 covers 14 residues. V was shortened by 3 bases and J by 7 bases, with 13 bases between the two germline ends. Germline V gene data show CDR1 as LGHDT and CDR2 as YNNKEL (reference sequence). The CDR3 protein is CASSHPLGLNEQFF. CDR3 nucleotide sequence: TGTGCCAGCAGCCATCCCCTGGGGCTTAATGAGCAGTTCTTC.

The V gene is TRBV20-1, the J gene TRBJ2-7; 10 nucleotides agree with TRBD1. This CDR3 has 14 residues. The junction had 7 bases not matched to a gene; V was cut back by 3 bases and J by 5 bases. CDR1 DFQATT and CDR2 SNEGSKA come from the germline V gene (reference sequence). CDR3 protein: CSASLWDRGDEQYF. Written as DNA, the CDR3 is TGCAGTGCTAGTCTGTGGGACAGGGGCGACGAGCAGTACTTC.

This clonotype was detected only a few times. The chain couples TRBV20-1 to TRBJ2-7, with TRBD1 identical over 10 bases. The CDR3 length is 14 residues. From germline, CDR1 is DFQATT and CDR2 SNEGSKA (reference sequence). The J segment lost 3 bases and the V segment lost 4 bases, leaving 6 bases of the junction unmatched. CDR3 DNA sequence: TGCAGTGCTAACCCGGGACAGGGGTACTACGAGCAGTACTTC. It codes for CSANPGQGYYEQYF.

CDR3 residues: CASSFGATGDGEKLFF. The CDR3 region has the DNA TGCGCCAGCAGCTTCGGGGCGACAGGGGATGGTGAAAAACTGTTTTTT. J is TRBJ1-4 and V is TRBV5-1; 8 bases are a match to TRBD1. Germline-derived CDR1 and CDR2 are SGHRS and YFSETQ. This CDR3 has 16 amino acids. The junction had 10 bases not matched to a gene; V was cut back by 2 bases and J by 7 bases.

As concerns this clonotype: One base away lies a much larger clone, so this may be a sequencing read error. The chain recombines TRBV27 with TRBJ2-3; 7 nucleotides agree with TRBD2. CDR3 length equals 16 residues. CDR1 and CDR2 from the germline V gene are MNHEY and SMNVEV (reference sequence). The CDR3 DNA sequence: TGTGCCGGCAGTTTATCTGGTGCTAGCGGAACAGATACGCAGTATTTT. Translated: CAGSLSGASGTDTQYF.

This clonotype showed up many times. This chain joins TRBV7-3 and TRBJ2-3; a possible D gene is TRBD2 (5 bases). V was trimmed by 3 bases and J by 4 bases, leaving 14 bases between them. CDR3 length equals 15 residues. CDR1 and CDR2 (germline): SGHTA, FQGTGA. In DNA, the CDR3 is TGTGCCAGCAGCTTCGGGATGGGCGCGGCAGATACGCAGTATTTT. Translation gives CASSFGMGAADTQYF.

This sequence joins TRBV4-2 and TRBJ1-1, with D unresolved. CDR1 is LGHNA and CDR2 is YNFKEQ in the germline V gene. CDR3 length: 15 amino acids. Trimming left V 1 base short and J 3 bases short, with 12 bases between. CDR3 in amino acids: CASSQGVLGDTEAFF. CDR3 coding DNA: TGTGCCAGCAGCCAAGGGGTTCTAGGTGACACTGAAGCTTTCTTT.

CDR3 coding DNA: TGCGCCAGCAGCCAAGAGACCGGAGCAGGGGCCAATCAGCCCCAGCATTTT. Translation gives CASSQETGAGANQPQHF. The rearrangement uses TRBV4-1 and TRBJ1-5, with D maybe TRBD1 (6 bases). This CDR3 spans 17 amino acids. Germline-derived CDR1 and CDR2 are MGHRA and YSYEKL. The ends were cut back, 0 bases at V and 3 bases at J, with 15 bases in the middle.

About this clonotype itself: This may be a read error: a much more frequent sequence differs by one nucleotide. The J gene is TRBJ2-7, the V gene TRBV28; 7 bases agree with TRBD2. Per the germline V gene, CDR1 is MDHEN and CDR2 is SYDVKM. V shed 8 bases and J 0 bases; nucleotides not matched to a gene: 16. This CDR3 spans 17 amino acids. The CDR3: CASGTVAPGTISYEQYF. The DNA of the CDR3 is TGTGCCAGCGGCACCGTAGCGCCCGGGACTATCTCCTACGAGCAGTACTTC.